This TCR beta chain emerged from a study of blood T cell repertoires in COVID-19. On the study more broadly: Acute and convalescent COVID-19 samples came from the United States, Italy and Spain. From T cells, B-cell-depleted T cells, or PBMCs came the material, which was cDNA or gDNA.

In the study's own analysis: Amplification with reference gene primers provided the estimates of nucleated cell counts. Libraries were prepared by immunoSEQ multiplex PCR; TCRdb keeps only in-frame clonotypes and omits some of them. Clonal size and the V and J genes are those of that table, whereas D and trimming came from the DNA. The sample lists 150,000 to 200,000 clones, 80% to 90% occurring once. Seattle participants joined during active infection and were tracked over time. Germline CDR1 is MDHEN and CDR2 is SYDVKM. V lost 4 bases to trimming and J lost 0 bases, with 18 bases between them. This CDR3 comprises 17 residues.

The sample consisted of peripheral blood. V is TRBV28 and J is TRBJ1-1, with a tentative D call TRBD1 (6 bases). This clonotype was sampled from an older woman with COVID-19, enrolled during active disease. CDR3 region: CASSSAGTHPLNTEAFF. The DNA of the CDR3 is TGTGCCAGCAGTTCTGCTGGGACACATCCTTTGAACACTGAAGCTTTCTTT.